This T cell receptor beta chain appears in the sequencing data of a study of cytomegalovirus exposure and HLA in healthy donors. General study points: TCR beta V- and J-gene trimming, according to a later analysis, was linked to a missense DCLRE1C variant. Most sequenced TCRs were rare (though some public TCRs occurred in many donors).

Trimming stripped 6 bases from V and 6 bases from J, with 18 bases between. This CDR3 has 16 residues. Germline V lookup: CDR1 SEHNR, CDR2 FQNEAQ (reference sequence). Remarks on this clone: Its antigen is undetermined.

The PCR used 60 Vbeta and 13 Jbeta primers. Only in-frame clones appear in the TCRdb table, and some are missing; sequencing was by immunoSEQ multiplex PCR. The table has approximately 130,000 clones, about 80% seen once. The origin of this receptor is a man in his fifties or sixties in good health and CMV-seronegative. Sequenced input: PBMCs. This sequence joins TRBV7-9 and TRBJ1-6; TRBD1 might be the D (6 bases). CDR3 in DNA: TGTGCCAGCAGACTAGACAGGACTGCCTTTAATTCACCCCTCCACTTT. It codes for CASRLDRTAFNSPLHF.